Sequencing of this T cell receptor beta chain was carried out in a study of OX40 agonist ivuxolimab in advanced cancers. About the full investigation: Ivuxolimab was a fully human IgG2 agonistic monoclonal antibody targeting the costimulatory receptor OX40 (CD134). Intravenous ivuxolimab was administered to patients every 2 weeks at six dose levels: 0.01, 0.1, 0.3, 1.5, 3 and 10 mg/kg. Prior anti-PD-1, anti-PD-L1 or anti-CTLA-4 therapy was permitted, and checkpoint inhibitors had been received by about 37% of dose-escalation patients. The paper covers the monotherapy dose-escalation part of the phase I ivuxolimab trial, which included N = 52 patients. Partial responses were achieved by three dose-escalation patients, of whom one had hepatocellular carcinoma and two had cutaneous melanoma. Of the roughly 51 patients in dose escalation, around 20 had hepatocellular carcinoma, about 15 had melanoma, 9 had renal cell carcinoma and 9 had head and neck cancer. In the dose-escalation cohort, 82.7% of patients were male, and the mean age was approximately 60 years, with a range of about 20 to 79. Peripheral TCRbeta sequencing aimed to test whether ivuxolimab altered TCR sequence diversity and caused clonal T-cell expansion. General conclusions and limits of the study: The antigen specificity of the peripheral T cells that underwent clonal expansion was not determined. On average, CD8+ T cells showed more expanded clones than CD4+ T cells after ivuxolimab. In the 0.1-3.0 mg/kg groups, partial responders were among the patients with the lowest normalized peripheral clonal expansion, particularly in CD8+ T cells. Low levels of normalized T-cell clonal expansion were also shown by some nonresponding patients. Clonal expansion of both CD4+ and CD8+ blood T cells was observed from baseline to week 6 at doses 0.1 to 3.0 mg/kg.

Trimming removed 4 bases from V and 2 bases from J, leaving 12 bases between the germline ends. The CDR3, from cysteine to phenylalanine, totals 15 residues. Just the 45-base CDR3 DNA is kept, in frame starting at base 1. CDR1 is given as SGHTA and CDR2 as FQGNSA, both from the germline V gene. The trial excluded patients who had a history of autoimmune disease or were on systemic immunosuppression. Peripheral blood for TCR sequencing was collected from all dose cohorts at baseline, on cycle 4 day 1, and on cycle 7 day 1. Samples were obtained from an open-label, multicenter, first-in-human phase I dose-escalation trial of ivuxolimab. Adults with locally advanced or metastatic head and neck squamous cell, hepatocellular, melanoma or renal cell carcinoma were enrolled in the trial. Before TCR sequencing, CD4+ T cells and CD8+ T cells were sorted from peripheral blood as separate populations. Genomic DNA was extracted from sorted cells for sequencing of the TCRbeta CDR3 region. TCRbeta CDR3 regions were sequenced using the immunoSEQ Assay. Sourced from immuneACCESS, this table was stored by TCRdb with only in-frame sequences that have V and J called. A share of the clones is absent; for the studies checked, an unresolved V gene accounts for under half, and the remainder has no known explanation. The sample includes roughly 53,000 clones, with over 80% observed a single time. About an eighth of the sample lies in the top ten.

As regards this clone: It has no known antigen specificity. Qualities for individual bases were not recorded, and no much larger clone is one base off.

The chain links TRBV7-2 with TRBJ1-5; the D gene identity is not certain. The sequence was collected from an adult with an advanced solid tumor such as melanoma, head and neck, liver or kidney cancer. The sequenced sample was CD4+ or CD8+ T cells sorted from blood, obtained in a trial of the OX40 agonist ivuxolimab. The CDR3 is CASSSLGVGNQPQHF. The nucleotide sequence is TGTGCCAGCAGCTCCCTCGGGGTGGGCAATCAGCCCCAGCATTTT.